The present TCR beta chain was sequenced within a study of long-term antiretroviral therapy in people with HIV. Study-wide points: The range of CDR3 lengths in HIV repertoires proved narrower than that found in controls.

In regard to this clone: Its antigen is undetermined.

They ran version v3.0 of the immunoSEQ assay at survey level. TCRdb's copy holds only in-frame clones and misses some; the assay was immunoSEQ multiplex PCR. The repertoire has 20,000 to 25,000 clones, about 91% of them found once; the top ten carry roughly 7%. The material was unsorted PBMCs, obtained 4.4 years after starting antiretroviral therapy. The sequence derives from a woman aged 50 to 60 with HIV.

CDR3 sequence: CASSPQGQGNSPLHF. CDR3 nucleotide sequence: TGTGCCAGCTCACCACAAGGACAGGGGAATTCACCCCTCCACTTT. The V and J genes are TRBV18 and TRBJ1-6, with 9 nucleotides matching TRBD1. The CDR3 loop spans 15 amino acids. Germline V gene sequence: CDR1 KGHSH, CDR2 LQKENI. V lost 1 base and J lost 7; bases outside the gene matches: 2.